Listed here are 23 T cell receptor beta chains from one sample, sequenced in a study of cytomegalovirus exposure and HLA in healthy donors (dated by TCRdb to the late 2010s). The library was obtained by the immunoSEQ multiplex PCR assay. For the multiplex PCR, a mixture combining 60 forward primers for TCR Vbeta segments and 13 reverse primers for TCR Jbeta segments was used. Entries here come from immuneACCESS through TCRdb and include only in-frame sequences with V and J called. Some clones fail to appear in such tables; in the studies checked, an unresolved V gene covers under half of the shortfall, and the cause of the remainder is unknown. The sample table shows under 200,000 clones, and around 80% are seen once. The ten largest clones add up to around 6.9% of the sample. Input material: PBMCs. The receptors were sampled from a male donor in good health and CMV-seropositive.

This clone was seen a handful of times. The gene calls are TRBV2 and TRBJ1-5; 9 positions match TRBD1. After removal of 7 bases from V and 6 bases from J, the junction contained 10 bases not matched to a gene. CDR1 is SNHLY, CDR2 FYNNEI, per germline. This CDR3 is built from 15 residues. CDR3 sequence: CASNERDRAAQPQHF. The CDR3 region has the DNA TGTGCCAGCAACGAAAGGGACAGGGCGGCTCAGCCCCAGCATTTT.

This clone was seen just once. This rearrangement joins TRBV18 to TRBJ2-1; D possibly corresponds to TRBD2 (6 bases). CDR1 and CDR2 from the germline V gene are KGHSH and LQKENI. V was cut by 3 bases and J by 5 bases, with 20 bases left in between. The CDR3 is 17 residues long. CDR3 loop: CASSPGEGRGENNEQFF. The CDR3 nucleotides are TGTGCCAGCTCACCCGGAGAGGGTCGCGGGGAAAACAATGAGCAGTTCTTC.

The rearrangement links TRBV28 to TRBJ1-2; maybe TRBD1 (6 bases). Looked up from germline, CDR1 is MDHEN and CDR2 is SYDVKM. The CDR3 runs to 15 residues. V was cut by 6 bases and J by 2 bases, with 16 bases left in between. The CDR3 nucleotides read TGTGCCAGCAGCCGCGGACAGCTACTCAACTATGGCTACACCTTC. It encodes CASSRGQLLNYGYTF.

The chain recombines TRBV18 with TRBJ1-4; D is perhaps TRBD1 (5 bases). The CDR3 extends over 15 amino acids. Trimming took 5 bases from V and 4 from J, leaving 14 bases between them. The germline V gene encodes CDR1 KGHSH and CDR2 LQKENI. In nucleotides, the CDR3 is TGTGCCAGCTCAACAACAGGAGAGATTAATGAAAAACTGTTTTTT. This codes for CASSTTGEINEKLFF.

The gene calls are TRBV28 and TRBJ1-6, with D possibly TRBD1 on 5 matching bases. Trimming stripped 10 bases from V and 5 bases from J, with 9 bases between. The CDR3 consists of 12 residues. Germline CDR1 MDHEN, CDR2 SYDVKM. The CDR3 DNA follows: TGTGCCACCGCCAGGGATAATTCACCCCTCCACTTT. Its protein is CATARDNSPLHF.

Comment on this clone: Its ends do not fully match the called genes, so a read error is possible. V and J are TRBV7-9 and TRBJ2-3; D may be TRBD2 (5 bases). The CDR3 length is 16 residues. CDR1 is SEHNR, CDR2 FQNEAQ, per germline (reference sequence). CDR3 residues: CSSSLDLSGSTDTQYF. The CDR3 DNA reads as TGTTCCAGCAGCTTAGATCTGAGCGGATCTACAGATACGCAGTATTTT. Full variable domain (remainder filled in from reference TRBV7-9 and TRBJ2-3): DTGVSQNPRHKITKRGQNVTFRCDPISEHNRLYWYRQTLGQGPEFLTYFQNEAQLEKSRLLSDRFSAERPKGSFSTLEIQRTEQGDSAMYLCSSSLDLSGSTDTQYFGPGTRLTVL.

This clone was seen a single time. V usage is TRBV19 and J usage is TRBJ1-1; D uncertain. The germline V gene has CDR1 LNHDA and CDR2 SQIVND (reference sequence). Trimming stripped 3 bases from V and 5 bases from J, with 7 bases between. This CDR3 comprises 12 residues. The chain's CDR3 is CASSISRTEAFF. The CDR3 DNA follows: TGTGCCAGTAGTATCTCGAGGACTGAAGCTTTCTTT.

J is TRBJ2-1 and V is TRBV11-3; the match to TRBD2 covers 8 bases. Germline V gene lookup returns CDR1 SGHNT and CDR2 YENEEA. The CDR3 spans 17 residues. V gave up 0 bases and J gave up 2 bases; unmatched junction bases: 6. The CDR3 spells CASSLDRTSGPYNEQFF. The CDR3 region has the DNA TGTGCCAGCAGCTTAGATCGAACTAGCGGCCCCTACAATGAGCAGTTCTTC.

The chain is built from TRBV7-8 and TRBJ2-5; 7 nucleotides match TRBD2. J lost 5 bases, V lost 8 bases, and 11 bases had no gene match. The CDR3 runs 14 residues. Germline V lookup: CDR1 SGHVS, CDR2 FQNEAQ. CDR3 amino acids: CASAHRGESETQYF. CDR3 sequence (DNA): TGTGCCAGCGCCCACCGGGGGGAGAGCGAGACCCAGTACTTC.

The genes are TRBV19 and TRBJ1-5, with 9 bases aligning to TRBD1. There are 15 residues in the CDR3. CDR1 LNHDA and CDR2 SQIVND come from the germline V gene (reference sequence). J lost 6 bases, V lost 8 bases, and 11 bases had no gene match. CDR3 region: CASCPRGQGGQPQHF. The CDR3 DNA reads as TGTGCCAGTTGCCCACGGGGACAGGGAGGTCAGCCCCAGCATTTT. The full variable domain, in which reference TRBV19 and TRBJ1-5 provide the parts outside the CDR3, is DGGITQSPKYLFRKEGQNVTLSCEQNLNHDAMYWYRQDPGQGLRLIYYSQIVNDFQKGDIAEGYSVSREKKESFPLTVTSAQKNPTAFYLCASCPRGQGGQPQHFGDGTRLSIL.

The chain uses TRBV9 and TRBJ2-5, with 9 nucleotides matching TRBD2. Germline CDR1 and CDR2: SGDLS and YYNGEE. The length of the CDR3 is 16 residues. J lost 1 base, V lost 0 bases, and 4 bases had no gene match. This chain's CDR3 is CASSVGTSEIQETQYF. The CDR3 coding sequence is TGTGCCAGCAGCGTAGGGACTAGCGAAATCCAAGAGACCCAGTACTTC.

The chain has TRBV21-1 and TRBJ1-5; the D call of TRBD1 is as the table states it, not checked on the DNA. TRBV21-1 is deemed a pseudogene. The CDR3 runs 17 residues. The CDR3: CASSTRLTEYSNQPQHF. In DNA, the CDR3 is TGTGCCAGCAGCACCCGACTGACAGAATATAGCAATCAGCCCCAGCATTTT.

The J gene is TRBJ2-1, the V gene TRBV6-5, with 11 bases matching TRBD2. The V and J ends lost 6 bases and 3 bases, in that order; junction bases with no gene match: 1. This CDR3 is 14 amino acids long. Germline V gives CDR1 MNHEY, CDR2 SVGAGI. The CDR3, as DNA: TGTGCCAGCAGGGGACTAGCGGTCTACAATGAGCAGTTCTTC. Amino acid sequence: CASRGLAVYNEQFF.

The rearrangement links TRBV28 to TRBJ1-4; D gene ambiguous. The CDR3 spans 13 residues. Germline values: CDR1 MDHEN, CDR2 SYDVKM. The V gene lost 6 bases and the J gene lost 4 bases, with 9 bases spanning the gap. CDR3 loop: CASRAAINEKLFF. Written as DNA, the CDR3 is TGTGCCAGCAGGGCCGCCATTAATGAAAAACTGTTTTTT.

The chain joins TRBV18 to TRBJ2-5; maybe TRBD1 (5 bases). The J call may be incorrect, as the DNA end agrees better with TRBJ2-7. Germline V gives CDR1 KGHSH, CDR2 LQKENI. This CDR3 comprises 16 residues. CDR3 amino acids: CASSPQGGALAYEQYF. The CDR3 DNA reads as TGTGCCAGCTCACCACAGGGTGGGGCACTTGCCTACGAGCAGTACTTC.

The chain couples TRBV6-5 to TRBJ1-2; D is unclear. The CDR3 is made up of 13 amino acids. Germline CDR1 and CDR2: MNHEY and SVGAGI. Deletions cut 8 bases from V and 4 bases from J, with 14 bases between. CDR3 protein: CASLGGLSYGYTF. In nucleotides, the CDR3 is TGTGCCAGCCTTGGCGGATTGTCCTATGGCTACACCTTC.

The rearrangement links TRBV28 to TRBJ2-2; 7 bases line up with TRBD1. V dropped 1 base and J dropped 4; count of bases not matched to a gene: 6. There are 16 residues in the CDR3. From germline, CDR1 is MDHEN and CDR2 SYDVKM. CDR3 in DNA: TGTGCCAGCAGTTTATTAGTACAGGGGCGCACCGGGGAGCTGTTTTTT. Translation gives CASSLLVQGRTGELFF. Variable domain in full (rest from reference TRBV28 and TRBJ2-2): DVKVTQSSRYLVKRTGEKVFLECVQDMDHENMFWYRQDPGLGLRLIYFSYDVKMKEKGDIPEGYSVSREKKERFSLILESASTNQTSMYLCASSLLVQGRTGELFFGEGSRLTVL.

The chain uses TRBV11-3 and TRBJ1-1; D may be TRBD1 (5 bases). V was clipped by 5 bases and J by 7 bases, with 17 bases between them. The CDR3 has 14 amino acids. In germline, CDR1 is SGHNT, CDR2 YENEEA. Here the CDR3 DNA reads TGTGCCAGCAGCCCCAGATTGGGGCAGAGTGAAGCTTTCTTT. It encodes CASSPRLGQSEAFF.

DNA for the CDR3: TGTGCCAGCAGCTTAGATTTGGGACAGCAAGAGACCCAGTACTTC. This sequence encodes CASSLDLGQQETQYF. This chain uses TRBV7-9 with TRBJ2-5; 7 bases align to TRBD1. There are 15 residues in the CDR3. Germline V gene lookup returns CDR1 SEHNR and CDR2 FQNEAQ (reference sequence). Trimming removed 1 base from V and 2 bases from J; junction bases left unmatched: 4. Variable domain in full (rest from reference TRBV7-9 and TRBJ2-5): DTGVSQNPRHKITKRGQNVTFRCDPISEHNRLYWYRQTLGQGPEFLTYFQNEAQLEKSRLLSDRFSAERPKGSFSTLEIQRTEQGDSAMYLCASSLDLGQQETQYFGPGTRLLVL.

As concerns this clone: One junction end disagrees with the germline gene, perhaps due to a read error. This chain joins TRBV7-9 and TRBJ2-7; D not certain. Germline V gene sequence: CDR1 SEHNR, CDR2 FQNEAQ (reference sequence). The CDR3 sequence is 12 residues long. CDR3 sequence reads: CSSSLASYEQYF. The CDR3 DNA follows: TGTTCCAGCAGCTTAGCTAGCTACGAGCAGTACTTC.

The chain combines TRBV19 with TRBJ2-3; TRBD2 aligns across 10 bases. Germline V gene data show CDR1 as LNHDA and CDR2 as SQIVND (reference sequence). V dropped 3 bases and J dropped 3; count of bases not matched to a gene: 3. There are 15 residues in the CDR3. The CDR3 DNA sequence: TGTGCCAGTAGTATTGCTAGCGGGAGAACAGATACGCAGTATTTT. Translation: CASSIASGRTDTQYF.

This clone occurred a few times. J is TRBJ2-7 and V is TRBV27, with 12 positions matching TRBD2. The CDR3 is 15 residues long. CDR1 and CDR2 (germline): MNHEY, SMNVEV (reference sequence). The V segment lost 4 bases and the J segment 2 bases; nucleotides outside the gene matches: 3. The CDR3: CASSSRTSGTYEQYF. The DNA of the CDR3 is TGTGCCAGCAGTTCACGGACTAGCGGGACCTACGAGCAGTACTTC.

This clone appeared many times. This rearrangement joins TRBV11-3 to TRBJ1-3; TRBD1 matches at 10 bases. V lost 4 bases to trimming and J lost 2 bases; unmatched junction nucleotides: 8. From germline, CDR1 is SGHNT and CDR2 YENEEA. This CDR3 spans 17 amino acids. For the CDR3, the DNA is TGTGCCAGCAGCTCCTGGGGACAGGGGCGAGCTGGAAACACCATATATTTT. This codes for CASSSWGQGRAGNTIYF. The variable domain in full, with the rest retrieved from reference TRBV11-3 and TRBJ1-3, is EAGVVQSPRYKIIEKKQPVAFWCNPISGHNTLYWYLQNLGQGPELLIRYENEEAVDDSQLPKDRFSAERLKGVDSTLKIQPAELGDSAVYLCASSSWGQGRAGNTIYFGEGSWLTVV.